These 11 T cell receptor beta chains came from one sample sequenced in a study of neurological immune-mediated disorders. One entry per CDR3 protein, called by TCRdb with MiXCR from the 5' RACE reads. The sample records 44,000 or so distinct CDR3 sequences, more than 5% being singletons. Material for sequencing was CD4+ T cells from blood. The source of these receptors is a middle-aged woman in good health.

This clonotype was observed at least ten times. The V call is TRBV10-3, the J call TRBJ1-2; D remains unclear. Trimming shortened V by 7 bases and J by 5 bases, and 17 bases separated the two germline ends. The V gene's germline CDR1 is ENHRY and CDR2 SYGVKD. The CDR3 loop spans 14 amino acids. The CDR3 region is CAITPALLGYGYTF. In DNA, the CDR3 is TGTGCCATCACCCCGGCCCTTTTAGGTTATGGCTACACCTTC.

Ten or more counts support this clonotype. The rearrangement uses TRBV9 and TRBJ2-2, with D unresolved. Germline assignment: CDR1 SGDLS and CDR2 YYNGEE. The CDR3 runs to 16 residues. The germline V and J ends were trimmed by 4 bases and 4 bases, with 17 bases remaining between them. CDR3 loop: CASSLPPFGSTGELFF. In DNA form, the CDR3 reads TGTGCCAGCAGCCTCCCGCCCTTTGGTTCCACCGGGGAGCTGTTTTTT.

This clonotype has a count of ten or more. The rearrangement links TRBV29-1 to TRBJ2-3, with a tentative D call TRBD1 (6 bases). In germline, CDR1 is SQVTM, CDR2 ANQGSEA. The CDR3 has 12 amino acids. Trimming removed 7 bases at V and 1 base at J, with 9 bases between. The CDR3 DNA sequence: TGCAGCGGGGGACAAGGCACAGATACGCAGTATTTT. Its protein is CSGGQGTDTQYF.

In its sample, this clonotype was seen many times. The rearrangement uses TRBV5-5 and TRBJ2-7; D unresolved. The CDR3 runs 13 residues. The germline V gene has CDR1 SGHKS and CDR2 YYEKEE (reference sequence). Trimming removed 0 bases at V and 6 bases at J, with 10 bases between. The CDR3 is CASSLEGRLEQYF. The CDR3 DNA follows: TGTGCCAGCAGCTTGGAGGGAAGACTCGAGCAGTACTTC. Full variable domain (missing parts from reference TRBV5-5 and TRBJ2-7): DAGVTQSPTHLIKTRGQQVTLRCSPISGHKSVSWYQQVLGQGPQFIFQYYEKEERGRGNFPDRFSARQFPNYSSELNVNALLLGDSALYLCASSLEGRLEQYFGPGTRLTVT.

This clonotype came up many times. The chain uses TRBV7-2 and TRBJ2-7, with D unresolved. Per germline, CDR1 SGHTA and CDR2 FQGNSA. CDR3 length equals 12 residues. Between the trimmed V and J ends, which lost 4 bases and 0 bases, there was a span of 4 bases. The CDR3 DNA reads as TGTGCCAGCAGCTCGAGCTCCTACGAGCAGTACTTC. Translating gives CASSSSSYEQYF.

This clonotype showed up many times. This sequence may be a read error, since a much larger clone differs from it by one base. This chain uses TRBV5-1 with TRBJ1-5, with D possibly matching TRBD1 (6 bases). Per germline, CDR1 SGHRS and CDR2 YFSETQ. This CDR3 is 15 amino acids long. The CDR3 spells CASSFRGEPNQSQHF. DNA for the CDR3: TGCGCCAGCAGCTTCAGGGGTGAACCTAATCAGTCCCAGCATTTT.

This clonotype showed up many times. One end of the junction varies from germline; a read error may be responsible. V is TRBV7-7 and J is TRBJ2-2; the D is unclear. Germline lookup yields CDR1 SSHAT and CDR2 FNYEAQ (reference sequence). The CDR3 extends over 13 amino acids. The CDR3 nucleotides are TGTGCTAGCAGTCCCAACATAGCCGGGGAGCTGTTTTTT. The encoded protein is CASSPNIAGELFF.

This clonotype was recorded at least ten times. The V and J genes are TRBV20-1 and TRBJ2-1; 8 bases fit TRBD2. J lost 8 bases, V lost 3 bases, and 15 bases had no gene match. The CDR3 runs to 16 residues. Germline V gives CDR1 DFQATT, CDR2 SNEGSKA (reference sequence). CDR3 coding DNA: TGCAGTGCTAGCTCCATGAGCGGGAGCGCTTCGGATGAGCAGTTCTTC. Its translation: CSASSMSGSASDEQFF.

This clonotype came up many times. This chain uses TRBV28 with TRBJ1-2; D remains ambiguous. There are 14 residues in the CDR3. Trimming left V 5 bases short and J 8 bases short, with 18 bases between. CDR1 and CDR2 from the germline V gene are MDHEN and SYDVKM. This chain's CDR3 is CASSPPGRLRGYTF. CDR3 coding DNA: TGTGCCAGCAGTCCCCCGGGCAGGCTGAGGGGCTACACCTTC.

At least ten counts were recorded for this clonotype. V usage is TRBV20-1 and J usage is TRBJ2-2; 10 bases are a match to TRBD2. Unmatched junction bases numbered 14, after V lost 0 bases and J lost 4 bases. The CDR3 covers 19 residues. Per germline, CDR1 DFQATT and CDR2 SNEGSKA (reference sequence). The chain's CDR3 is CSARDNRLAGVSGTGELFF. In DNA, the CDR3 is TGCAGTGCTAGAGATAATAGGCTAGCGGGAGTGTCTGGCACCGGGGAGCTGTTTTTT.

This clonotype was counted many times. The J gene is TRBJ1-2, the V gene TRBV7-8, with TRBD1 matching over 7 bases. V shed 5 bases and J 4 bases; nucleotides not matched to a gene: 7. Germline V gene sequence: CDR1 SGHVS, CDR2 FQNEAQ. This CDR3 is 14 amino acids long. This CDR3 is CASSAVRGTYGYTF. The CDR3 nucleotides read TGTGCCAGCAGCGCTGTCAGGGGGACCTATGGCTACACCTTC.